A selection of T cell receptor beta chains follows, all from one sample in a study of blood T cell repertoires in COVID-19. The data were produced by immunoSEQ multiplex PCR, yet TCRdb's version contains in-frame clones alone and is incomplete. This table holds 150,000 to 160,000 clones, around 87% found once. The sequenced sample consisted of peripheral blood. These TCRs come from a woman in her thirties or forties with acute or convalescent COVID-19. Each CDR3 is given with its conserved first and last residue. The D gene is left open where the match is weak. Clone size appears in some rows only: once, few, many, or a class for an expanded clone.

v_gene	j_gene	d_gene	abundance	CDR3aa	CDR3nt
TRBV6-6	TRBJ1-4	TRBD1	.	CASSYTVPGTGSSLEKLFF	TGTGCCAGCAGCTATACAGTCCCCGGGACAGGTTCCTCGCTGGAAAAACTGTTTTTT
TRBV5-1	TRBJ2-2	.	.	CASSLGSRAPGELFF	TGCGCCAGCAGCTTGGGTTCCAGGGCACCCGGGGAGCTGTTTTTT
TRBV19	TRBJ2-2	TRBD2	.	CASRTSGGGKTGELFF	TGTGCCAGCAGGACTAGCGGGGGGGGCAAAACCGGGGAGCTGTTTTTT
TRBV3-1/TRBV3-2	TRBJ2-2	.	.	CASSLGAPPNTGELFF	TGTGCCAGCAGCCTCGGAGCGCCACCGAACACCGGGGAGCTGTTTTTT
TRBV6-1	TRBJ1-4	TRBD1	.	CASSGWVGTGNEKLFF	TGTGCCAGCAGTGGATGGGTTGGGACAGGGAATGAAAAACTGTTTTTT
TRBV4-1	TRBJ1-5	.	.	CASSLSLQGPYQPQHF	TGCGCCAGCAGCCTAAGTCTTCAGGGGCCCTATCAGCCCCAGCATTTT
TRBV30	TRBJ2-5	.	.	CAWSGVTGSSAQYF	TGTGCCTGGAGTGGAGTAACAGGGTCCTCGGCCCAGTACTTC
TRBV19	TRBJ1-5	.	.	CASSIVTGNNQPQHF	TGTGCCAGTAGTATAGTAACAGGGAACAATCAGCCCCAGCATTTT
TRBV5-4	TRBJ2-5	TRBD1	.	CASSLGQGPGETQYF	TGTGCCAGCAGCTTGGGACAGGGGCCCGGTGAGACCCAGTACTTC
TRBV5-6	TRBJ1-6	.	.	CASSSTTTVYNSPLHF	TGTGCCAGCAGCTCGACGACGACAGTCTATAATTCACCCCTCCACTTT
TRBV28	TRBJ2-1	TRBD2	.	CASSAVDGGVYNEQFF	TGTGCCAGCAGTGCTGTAGACGGGGGGGTATACAATGAGCAGTTCTTC
TRBV7-9	TRBJ2-3	TRBD2	.	CASSPGTSGTDTQYF	TGTGCCAGCAGCCCGGGGACTAGCGGCACAGATACGCAGTATTTT
TRBV19	TRBJ2-2	TRBD1	.	CASSIGGQGAGGELFF	TGTGCCAGTAGTATTGGGGGCCAGGGGGCTGGCGGGGAGCTGTTTTTT
TRBV7-3	TRBJ2-3	TRBD2	.	CASSAGLAGGSTDTQYF	TGTGCCAGCAGCGCGGGACTAGCGGGGGGAAGCACAGATACGCAGTATTTT
TRBV5-1	TRBJ2-4	.	.	CASSLGGLRENIQYF	TGCGCCAGCAGCTTGGGAGGACTCCGAGAAAACATTCAGTACTTC
TRBV13	TRBJ2-1	.	.	CASSLMGQGLDEQFF	TGTGCCAGCAGCTTAATGGGGCAGGGGCTAGATGAGCAGTTCTTC
TRBV24-1	TRBJ2-1	TRBD2	.	CATSAASGGYNEQFF	TGTGCCACCAGTGCAGCTAGCGGGGGGTATAATGAGCAGTTCTTC
TRBV30	TRBJ1-5	.	.	CAWSAPGGAGNQPQHF	TGTGCCTGGAGTGCCCCGGGGGGCGCGGGCAATCAGCCCCAGCATTTT
TRBV5-1	TRBJ1-2	TRBD1	few	CASSADGQGYGYTF	TGCGCCAGCAGCGCCGACGGACAGGGCTATGGCTACACCTTC
TRBV10-3	TRBJ2-4	TRBD1	.	CAISGNPGQGVAKNIQYF	TGTGCCATCAGTGGGAATCCGGGACAGGGTGTGGCCAAAAACATTCAGTACTTC
TRBV27	TRBJ1-6	.	few	CASSRTANSPLHF	TGTGCCAGCAGCCGGACAGCAAATTCACCCCTCCACTTT
TRBV5-1	TRBJ2-7	.	.	CASSLGALSSYEQYF	TGCGCCAGCAGCTTGGGCGCCCTGTCCTCCTACGAGCAGTACTTC
TRBV19	TRBJ2-1	TRBD1	.	CASSARTGTGGHEQFF	TGTGCCAGTAGTGCACGAACCGGGACAGGGGGCCATGAGCAGTTCTTC
TRBV15	TRBJ2-7	.	.	CATSRVQGRVVHEQYF	TGTGCCACCAGCAGAGTGCAGGGGAGGGTTGTCCACGAGCAGTACTTC
TRBV5-1	TRBJ1-6	TRBD1	.	CASSLGQGVRNSPLHF	TGCGCCAGCAGCTTGGGACAGGGGGTCCGTAATTCACCCCTCCACTTT
TRBV3-1/TRBV3-2	TRBJ2-3	.	.	CASSQVLALDTQYF	TGTGCCAGCAGCCAAGTCTTGGCCCTCGATACGCAGTATTTT
TRBV19	TRBJ1-5	.	once	CAITDSNQPQHF	TGTGCCATTACAGATAGCAATCAGCCCCAGCATTTT
TRBV6-5	TRBJ2-6	.	.	CASRSFSGANVLTF	TGTGCCAGCAGGTCCTTTTCTGGGGCCAACGTCCTGACTTTC
TRBV4-1	TRBJ2-2	.	.	CASSQFGGANTGELFF	TGCGCCAGCAGCCAATTTGGTGGAGCGAACACCGGGGAGCTGTTTTTT
TRBV27	TRBJ1-2	TRBD1	.	CASSSTGGFGYTF	TGTGCCAGCAGTTCAACAGGGGGCTTTGGCTACACCTTC
TRBV7-3	TRBJ1-6	TRBD1	.	CASSRDRDSPLHF	TGTGCCAGCAGCAGGGACAGGGATTCACCCCTCCACTTT
TRBV19	TRBJ1-6	TRBD1	.	CATKTGGAFGSPLHF	TGTGCCACCAAGACAGGGGGCGCTTTTGGTTCACCCCTCCACTTT
TRBV6-4	TRBJ1-2	.	.	CASRTPTGGYTF	TGTGCCAGCAGAACTCCGACAGGCGGCTACACCTTC
TRBV5-1	TRBJ2-7	.	.	CASSLEPGSTYEQYF	TGCGCCAGCAGCTTGGAACCGGGTAGCACCTACGAGCAGTACTTC
TRBV14	TRBJ2-1	.	once	CASSQGGDWTLNEQFF	TGTGCCAGCAGCCAAGGTGGGGACTGGACTTTAAATGAGCAGTTCTTC
TRBV28	TRBJ1-4	.	.	CASSGVGLGEGGGRLFF	TGTGCCAGCAGTGGGGTAGGGTTGGGAGAAGGAGGCGGACGGCTGTTTTTT
TRBV23-1	TRBJ2-7	.	.	CASTRWRGRAYEQYF	TGCGCCAGCACCCGCTGGAGAGGCCGGGCCTACGAGCAGTACTTC
TRBV7-9	TRBJ2-3	TRBD2	.	CASSTSPAGVRDTQYF	TGTGCCAGCAGCACGTCCCCAGCGGGAGTAAGAGATACGCAGTATTTT
TRBV11-3	TRBJ2-5	TRBD2	.	CASSLSWSSGNQETQYF	TGTGCCAGCAGCTTATCGTGGTCTAGCGGGAATCAAGAGACCCAGTACTTC
TRBV24-1	TRBJ2-7	.	.	CATRCSGHYEQYF	TGTGCCACCAGGTGTAGCGGTCACTACGAGCAGTACTTC
TRBV11-2	TRBJ2-1	TRBD2	.	CASSLGSSGLVSYNEQFF	TGTGCCAGCAGCTTAGGATCCTCGGGACTAGTATCCTACAATGAGCAGTTCTTC
TRBV6-5	TRBJ2-7	TRBD1	few	CASRRQGARLEQYF	TGTGCCAGCAGGCGACAGGGGGCGAGGTTAGAGCAGTACTTC
TRBV29-1	TRBJ2-3	TRBD1	.	CSVRRQGGGFTDTQYF	TGCAGCGTGAGGAGACAGGGGGGGGGCTTCACAGATACGCAGTATTTT
TRBV19	TRBJ2-1	TRBD1	.	CASSIAQTGGDDEQFF	TGTGCCAGTAGTATAGCCCAGACAGGGGGAGACGATGAGCAGTTCTTC
TRBV5-6	TRBJ1-4	.	.	CASSEAYIAGRGEKLFF	TGTGCCAGCAGCGAAGCTTATATTGCGGGAAGGGGTGAAAAACTGTTTTTT
TRBV6-5	TRBJ2-7	TRBD2	.	CASSRGAGAYEQYF	TGTGCCAGTTCCCGAGGGGCGGGGGCCTACGAGCAGTACTTC
TRBV9	TRBJ2-5	TRBD2	.	CASSVRASGNQETQYF	TGTGCCAGCAGCGTAAGGGCTAGCGGGAACCAAGAGACCCAGTACTTC
TRBV5-1	TRBJ2-3	.	.	CASSFTSPQRADTQYF	TGCGCCAGCAGCTTCACTAGCCCCCAGAGAGCAGATACGCAGTATTTT
TRBV3-1/TRBV3-2	TRBJ1-2	.	.	CASSQVQTAPILYGYTF	TGTGCCAGCAGCCAAGTTCAGACAGCTCCAATCCTATATGGCTACACCTTC
TRBV4-2	TRBJ1-5	TRBD1	.	CASSQDPGGQGAGQPQHF	TGTGCCAGCAGCCAAGATCCAGGGGGACAGGGGGCTGGACAGCCCCAGCATTTT
TRBV30	TRBJ1-1	.	.	CAWNPSTIMNTEAFF	TGTGCCTGGAACCCATCGACAATTATGAACACTGAAGCTTTCTTT
TRBV5-4	TRBJ2-1	.	.	CASSGGRTGLYNEQFF	TGTGCCAGCAGCGGGGGGAGGACAGGCCTTTACAATGAGCAGTTCTTC
TRBV27	TRBJ2-1	TRBD1	.	CASSWGQYPYNEQFF	TGTGCCAGCAGTTGGGGACAGTACCCCTACAATGAGCAGTTCTTC
TRBV7-9	TRBJ2-2	TRBD1	.	CASSPRTGYTGELFF	TGTGCCAGCAGCCCCCGGACAGGGTACACCGGGGAGCTGTTTTTT
TRBV13	TRBJ1-1	TRBD1	.	CASSKDRATEAFF	TGTGCCAGCAGCAAAGACAGGGCCACTGAAGCTTTCTTT
TRBV3-1/TRBV3-2	TRBJ2-1	TRBD2	.	CASSPRLAGGYNEQFF	TGTGCCAGCAGCCCTAGACTAGCGGGGGGGTACAATGAGCAGTTCTTC
TRBV29-1	TRBJ2-7	.	.	CSVYTGTGEQYF	TGCAGCGTTTACACAGGGACGGGAGAGCAGTACTTC
TRBV28	TRBJ1-2	.	.	CASSLSGVGGYTF	TGTGCCAGCAGTTTGAGCGGGGTTGGGGGCTACACCTTC
TRBV5-8	TRBJ2-7	.	.	CASSPTITYEQYF	TGTGCCAGCAGCCCAACAATCACCTACGAGCAGTACTTC
TRBV10-2	TRBJ2-7	.	once	CATPFRHVCSYEQYF	TGCGCCACCCCATTTCGACACGTTTGCTCCTACGAGCAGTACTTC